This is a list of T cell receptor beta chains from one sample in a study of cytomegalovirus exposure and HLA in healthy donors. Data came from immunoSEQ multiplex PCR; TCRdb stores just in-frame clones and leaves some out. The sample holds tens of thousands of clones, roughly three quarters seen once. Input material: PBMCs. The receptors stem from a woman aged 40 to 49 in good health and CMV-seropositive. CDR3s include the opening cysteine and the closing phenylalanine or tryptophan. Fields, in order: D gene, V gene, J gene, clone size, CDR3 DNA, CDR3 protein. D genes are given only for firm matches. Size is omitted from some rows. Given values are once, few, many or a class for expanded clones.

D: NA
V: TRBV6-5
J: TRBJ2-3
size: once
DNA: TGTGCCAGCAGGACTGGAACAGATACGCAGTATTTT
CDR3: CASRTGTDTQYF

D: NA
V: TRBV6-1
J: TRBJ1-2
size: once
DNA: TGTGCCGGGAAGGGGGGGCCCCCCGGCTACACCTTC
CDR3: CAGKGGPPGYTF

D: NA
V: TRBV6-1
J: TRBJ1-1
size: NA
DNA: TGTGCCAGCAGTGAGGGAGGTCAGGGCACTGAAGCTTTCTTT
CDR3: CASSEGGQGTEAFF

D: NA
V: TRBV12-5
J: TRBJ1-4
size: NA
DNA: TGTGCTAGCTCAGAAATCAATGAAAAACTGTTTTTT
CDR3: CASSEINEKLFF

D: NA
V: TRBV27
J: TRBJ2-7
size: NA
DNA: TGTGCCACATTCGACAGGCCCTACGAGCAGTACTTC
CDR3: CATFDRPYEQYF

D: NA
V: TRBV6-5
J: TRBJ2-7
size: NA
DNA: TGTGCCAGCAGGACGGGGAGATACGAGCAGTACTTC
CDR3: CASRTGRYEQYF

D: TRBD2
V: TRBV19
J: TRBJ2-3
size: NA
DNA: TGTGCCAGTAGTATAGGGAGTACTAGCGGGGACACAGATACGCAGTATTTT
CDR3: CASSIGSTSGDTDTQYF

D: NA
V: TRBV18
J: TRBJ1-6
size: NA
DNA: TGTGCCAGCTCACGACAGGAGAATTCACCCCTCCACTTT
CDR3: CASSRQENSPLHF

D: NA
V: TRBV5-1
J: TRBJ2-1
size: few
DNA: TGCGCCAGCAGCCCCCCGGACTCTTACAATGAGCAGTTCTTC
CDR3: CASSPPDSYNEQFF

D: TRBD1
V: TRBV7-6
J: TRBJ1-2
size: NA
DNA: TGTGCCAGCAGCTTAGTAGCAACAGGGGAGTATGGCTACACCTTC
CDR3: CASSLVATGEYGYTF

D: NA
V: TRBV6-5
J: TRBJ2-3
size: NA
DNA: TGTGCCAGCAGTTACAGGAGCCCAGATACGCAGTATTTT
CDR3: CASSYRSPDTQYF

D: NA
V: TRBV28
J: TRBJ1-4
size: NA
DNA: TGTGCCACCTACCACGCAACTAATGAAAAACTGTTTTTT
CDR3: CATYHATNEKLFF

D: NA
V: TRBV12-2
J: TRBJ2-7
size: once
DNA: TGTGCAAGTCGCTTCTCCGGACAGGGGGGTCGGTACGAGCAGTACTTC
CDR3: CASRFSGQGGRYEQYF

D: NA
V: TRBV18
J: TRBJ1-1
size: NA
DNA: TGTGCCAGCTCACCAGTGGGACAAGGTATGAACACTGAAGCTTTCTTT
CDR3: CASSPVGQGMNTEAFF

D: TRBD2
V: TRBV2
J: TRBJ2-3
size: NA
DNA: TGTGCCAGCAGTAAGATACTAGCGGGGGCCGGGGATACGCAGTATTTT
CDR3: CASSKILAGAGDTQYF

D: TRBD2
V: TRBV4-1
J: TRBJ2-3
size: NA
DNA: TGCGCCAGCAGCCAAGACTTCGGCGGGAGGGGAAATACGCAGTATTTT
CDR3: CASSQDFGGRGNTQYF

D: TRBD2
V: TRBV7-3
J: TRBJ2-3
size: NA
DNA: TGTGCCAGCAGGTTAGCGGGGGGACACACAGATACGCAGTATTTT
CDR3: CASRLAGGHTDTQYF

D: NA
V: TRBV7-2
J: TRBJ1-4
size: NA
DNA: TGTGCCAGCAGCCCACAAACCAGGGGCGGTGAAAAACTGTTTTTT
CDR3: CASSPQTRGGEKLFF

D: NA
V: TRBV7-9
J: TRBJ2-1
size: NA
DNA: TGTGCCAGCAGCCCAGGGGAGCCGCAAAGGTCCTACAATGAGCAGTTCTTC
CDR3: CASSPGEPQRSYNEQFF

D: TRBD2
V: TRBV4-3
J: TRBJ2-7
size: NA
DNA: TGCGCCAGCAGCCAACGGGGGACTAGCGGCTACGAGCAGTACTTC
CDR3: CASSQRGTSGYEQYF

D: NA
V: TRBV5-1
J: TRBJ2-7
size: NA
DNA: TGCGCCAGCAGGCTGGACAGCTCCTACGAGCAGTACTTC
CDR3: CASRLDSSYEQYF

D: NA
V: TRBV7-9
J: TRBJ2-1
size: NA
DNA: TGTGCCAGCAGTTTACAGGGAAGTCAGCAGTTCTTC
CDR3: CASSLQGSQQFF

D: NA
V: TRBV7-9
J: TRBJ2-1
size: NA
DNA: TGTTCCAGCAGCCCCGGGGTCTTC
CDR3: CSSSPGVF

D: NA
V: TRBV20-1
J: TRBJ2-2
size: NA
DNA: TGCAGTGCTGTTCTATGGGGGGAGCTGTTTTTT
CDR3: CSAVLWGELFF

D: NA
V: TRBV7-2
J: TRBJ2-2
size: NA
DNA: TGTGCCAGCAGCTTAAAAGGGGCCGGGGAGCTGTTTTTT
CDR3: CASSLKGAGELFF

D: NA
V: TRBV30
J: TRBJ2-1
size: NA
DNA: TGTGCCTGGAGTGCCAAAGAGACAGCGTACTTCTTC
CDR3: CAWSAKETAYFF

D: TRBD1
V: TRBV28
J: TRBJ1-2
size: NA
DNA: TGTGCCAGCAGTTTCTCAGCTCGGACAGGGGTAAATGGCTACACCTTC
CDR3: CASSFSARTGVNGYTF

D: NA
V: TRBV9
J: TRBJ1-1
size: NA
DNA: TGTGCCAGCAGCGCCGGGAGCGGGTCTGAAGCTTTCTTT
CDR3: CASSAGSGSEAFF

D: TRBD1
V: TRBV4-1
J: TRBJ2-7
size: NA
DNA: TGCGCCAGCAGCCAAGGAGGGACAGGGTCCTACGAGCAGTACTTC
CDR3: CASSQGGTGSYEQYF

D: NA
V: TRBV7-9
J: TRBJ1-2
size: medium-sized
DNA: TGTGCCAGCAGCTTAAAGGGGGTGGCTGGCTACACCTTC
CDR3: CASSLKGVAGYTF

D: TRBD2
V: TRBV9
J: TRBJ2-3
size: NA
DNA: TGTGCCAGCAGCGGACTAGCGGAGCAGTATTTT
CDR3: CASSGLAEQYF

D: NA
V: TRBV7-8
J: TRBJ1-4
size: NA
DNA: TGTGCCAGCAGCTTAGCGGGGCCGGGGGAACTGTTTTTT
CDR3: CASSLAGPGELFF

D: TRBD1
V: TRBV28
J: TRBJ1-6
size: few
DNA: TGTGCCAGCCTACGACAGGGGCTCTATAATTCACCCCTCCACTTT
CDR3: CASLRQGLYNSPLHF

D: TRBD2
V: TRBV10-3
J: TRBJ2-3
size: NA
DNA: TGTGCCATCAGTGCGGCTAGCGGGGGGTCTTCAGGGATTTTTCCGCTGGCAGATACGCAGTATTTT
CDR3: CAISAASGGSSGIFPLADTQYF

D: TRBD1
V: TRBV7-9
J: TRBJ1-3
size: once
DNA: TGTGCCAGCAGCAAAACAGGGGCGGGAAACACCATATATTTT
CDR3: CASSKTGAGNTIYF

D: NA
V: TRBV29-1
J: TRBJ2-7
size: NA
DNA: TGCAGCGTCCAGTTAGGGGGTGAGCAGTACTTC
CDR3: CSVQLGGEQYF

D: NA
V: TRBV5-6
J: TRBJ2-7
size: few
DNA: TGTGCCAGCAGCTTCTACGACAGGTCCTACGAGCAGTACTTC
CDR3: CASSFYDRSYEQYF

D: TRBD1
V: TRBV9
J: TRBJ2-2
size: few
DNA: TGTGCCAGCAGCGTAGATGGACAGGTGACCGGGGAGCTGTTTTTT
CDR3: CASSVDGQVTGELFF

D: TRBD2
V: TRBV11-3
J: TRBJ2-7
size: NA
DNA: TGTGCCAGCAGCTTAGGGGTGACTAGCGGGGGAACCGACGAGCAGTACTTC
CDR3: CASSLGVTSGGTDEQYF